This T cell receptor beta chain was observed in a study of cytomegalovirus exposure and HLA in healthy donors. The PCR contained 60 Vbeta and 13 Jbeta primers. TCRdb's table, derived via immunoSEQ multiplex PCR, lists solely in-frame clones and lacks some. The repertoire has more than 95,000 clones, approximately 83% of them found once; the top ten carry roughly 4%. CDR3 size: 15 residues. Looked up from germline, CDR1 is MDHEN and CDR2 is SYDVKM. The V end was cut by 3 bases, the J end by 0 bases, with 9 bases between. Study-level points and caveats: The Asian-associated ancestry cluster reportedly had fewer N-insertions than the approximately 690-donor mean in a later analysis. Cytomegalovirus status, reportedly, was diagnosed with high specificity and sensitivity by the classifier.

A word on this clone: Its antigen is undetermined.

Each donor's status was that of a healthy bone marrow donor. The rearrangement uses TRBV28 and TRBJ1-5, with D unclear. This receptor was identified in a woman aged 40 to 50 in good health and CMV-seropositive. Sequencing input: PBMCs. CDR3 sequence: CASSLIQASNQPQHF. CDR3 nucleotides: TGTGCCAGCAGTTTGATCCAGGCTAGCAATCAGCCCCAGCATTTT. Variable domain in full (rest from reference TRBV28 and TRBJ1-5): DVKVTQSSRYLVKRTGEKVFLECVQDMDHENMFWYRQDPGLGLRLIYFSYDVKMKEKGDIPEGYSVSREKKERFSLILESASTNQTSMYLCASSLIQASNQPQHFGDGTRLSIL.